This T cell receptor (beta chain) was documented in a study of cytomegalovirus exposure and HLA in healthy donors (dated by TCRdb to the late 2010s). Regarding the complete study: An earlier analysis of 587 of the donors reported more than 250 Gb of sequence data and some 120 million unique TCR beta sequences from roughly 200 million T cells. Genome-wide SNP genotypes for about 55% of the roughly 670 donors were used in a later genetic analysis, which treated that subset as a discovery cohort. Donor age, sex, ethnicity and CMV serostatus were compiled alongside the repertoire data. On average, around 240,000 unique TCR beta nucleotide sequences were sequenced per donor among a few hundred genotyped donors of the cohort, with roughly 20% of those sequences being non-productive. The study used immunosequencing to profile the T cell repertoires of approximately 640 subjects and linked those repertoires to cytomegalovirus serostatus. Approximately 310 gigabases of sequencing data and approximately 92 million unique TCR sequences made up an early release that covered 500 to 650 HLA-typed donors. In the later analysis, no new phenotypic data were used to find candidate immune exposures; instead, reliance was placed on TCR beta sequences and their occurrence across donors. Along with the approximately 650-subject first cohort, a separate validation cohort of about 110 different subjects was used. High-throughput TCR immunosequencing, statistical association of individual TCRs with disease status, and machine learning were combined to predict cytomegalovirus infection status. All discovery cohort repertoires had been generated on a single sequencing platform. To study patterns of TCR occurrence, a later analysis re-analyzed previously published TCR beta repertoires from 500 to 850 donors and added high-resolution HLA genotyping. Both class I and class II loci were covered by HLA typing, at four-digit resolution. To decide whether each TCR beta V gene segment behaved as functional or pseudogenic, an earlier analysis of approximately 600 of the donors relied on high-throughput TCR beta sequencing. The genetic ancestry cluster associated with self-reported Caucasian donors included over 80% of the roughly 380 genotyped donors. Because of strong linkage in the cohort, five DR-DQ haplotypes were treated as single units for association and clustering. The study aimed to test whether cataloging public T cell receptors could reveal signatures of past pathogen exposure. Typing coverage varied by locus: about 629-630 donors for A, B, C, DRB1 and DQB1; more than 500 for DQA1; 606 for DPA1; some 470 for DPB1.

Libraries were prepared through the immunoSEQ multiplex PCR assay. For the multiplex PCR, a mixture combining 60 forward primers for TCR Vbeta segments and 13 reverse primers for TCR Jbeta segments was used. A multiplex PCR assay on genomic DNA amplified the CDR3 region of rearranged TCR beta genes. On the Illumina HiSeq System, the amplified TCR beta libraries were sequenced as 87-base-pair reads. The paper's processing steps were these. Across the 700 or so repertoires, a later analysis counted tens of millions of unique TCR beta chains, 8.5 million to 12 million of which were shared by at least two donors. Raw reads were error-corrected and collapsed into unique sequences by a nearest-neighbor algorithm in which closely related sequences were merged to remove PCR and sequencing errors. Alignment of CDR3 sequences to IMGT reference sequences was used to assign V, D and J gene segments. For a sequence to be retained, a match of at least six nucleotides to both a V gene segment and a J gene segment was required. Rearrangements were called productive when the CDR3 lacked stop codons and stayed in frame with V and J; all others were non-productive. Following IMGT convention, CDR3 was defined as the stretch from the second conserved V-encoded cysteine up to the conserved J-encoded phenylalanine. Sequences without an unambiguous match to a single V gene segment were excluded from the earlier analysis of 450 to 650 of the donors. In an earlier analysis of almost 600 of the donors, a V segment was called functional when productive rearrangements were above 56.7%, and segregating when the standard deviation between donors exceeded 5%. To diagnose cytomegalovirus status from the catalog of TCR beta chain sequences, a statistical classification framework was built. A later analysis assigned V and J genes by comparing TCR nucleotide sequences with IMGT/GENE-DB human TR gene sequences. In a later analysis, CDR3 sequences and most-parsimonious VDJ recombination scenarios were assigned using the TCRdist pipeline. In a later analysis, each TCR beta chain was defined by its CDR3 amino acid sequence together with its V-gene family, and reads lacking a unique V-gene family were excluded. As a way to deal with suspected cross-contamination and a sequencing artifact, a later analysis dropped roughly 620 nucleotide sequences that were highly shared and had low generation probability. For each public chain, a later analysis derived a clonal expansion index from normalized ranks of inferred template counts within each repertoire. In a later analysis, generation probabilities were computed using a VDJ recombination model fitted to out-of-frame rearrangements, and the results were checked against IGoR. Hypergeometric tests were used in a later analysis to score TCR-TCR, TCR-HLA and TCR-CMV co-occurrence, with a repertoire-size bias correction applied to the TCR pairs. A later analysis estimated false discovery rates by permuting HLA or CMV assignments 20 times. In a later analysis, co-occurring TCRs were grouped with DBSCAN, and TCRdist sequence similarity was added when clustering was performed within HLA-allele-positive subsets. For co-occurrence clustering, repertoires with fewer than 30,000 or more than 120,000 public chains were excluded, along with roughly five repertoires with anomalous nucleotide sharing. Not all clones reach the TCRdb copy of this immuneACCESS table, which keeps in-frame sequences only. Checked studies attribute under half of the gap to unresolved V genes and leave the rest unexplained. The V and J calls and clone size are taken from that table; D and trimming were inferred from the DNA. The sample table gives about 87,000 clones. Of the sample, approximately 15% is held by the ten largest clones.

The cohort consisted of 670 or so healthy bone marrow donors. At the time of sampling, all cohort members were nominally healthy, though unrecorded immune exposures were likely present. The donor was CMV seropositive and belonged to the group of 250 to 300 seropositive cohort members. Each donor provided a peripheral blood sample, and peripheral blood mononuclear cells were used for TCR beta sequencing. Genomic DNA was extracted from the blood cell samples with the Qiagen DNeasy Blood Extraction Kit. As for this clone: Its antigen has not been determined.

Here is what the overall study found, with its caveats: In a later analysis, HLA-associated TCR beta chains showed more clonal expansion and lower generation probabilities than non-associated chains that were equally common. According to the authors, the approach could potentially be generalized to other disease states and immunological phenotypes. Roughly 17 rarely observed V segments, including chromosome 9 orphons, were excluded from the earlier analysis of a few hundred of the donors because counts were too low. Strong co-occurrence of HLA alleles, especially DR and DQ, made assigning TCR associations to individual alleles difficult. In an earlier analysis of fewer than 700 of the donors, most TCR beta V segments appeared in productive rearrangements about 87% or about 30% of the time, broadly matching IMGT annotations. HLA typing was unavailable for some donors at each locus, so association tests used only the typed subset. Three of the identified cytomegalovirus-associated TCR beta chains were confirmed in vitro to be specific for cytomegalovirus antigens. A further reported finding was that TCR beta sequences accurately predicted the HLA-A and HLA-B alleles for most subjects in the first cohort. Only TCR beta chains were sequenced in this cohort, and the absence of alpha or paired-chain data limited detectable features. At a false discovery rate of 0.05, a later analysis linked fewer than 20,000 TCR beta sequences to specific HLA alleles. The study gave a list of 150 to 200 TCR beta chains associated with cytomegalovirus. Linkage disequilibrium might explain the correlated functional status among segregating V segments, but an unknown experimental factor could not be excluded. A later analysis found that TCR association rates varied across HLA loci, with DRB1 alleles showing the most associated TCRs and HLA-C alleles the fewest. A group of highly shared sequence variants was considered likely to be a technical artifact of the sequencing pipeline. For the cohort, immune exposure information was limited to CMV serostatus. A later genetic analysis reported fewer N-insertions in productive TCRs among donors in an Asian-associated ancestry cluster than the roughly 620-donor mean. The classifier was reported to diagnose cytomegalovirus status with high specificity and sensitivity in both the original and validation cohorts. In a later analysis, several top co-occurrence clusters were reported to appear linked to parvovirus B19, influenza, CMV and Epstein-Barr virus. Roughly uniform sequencing depth across donors was assumed in presence/absence analyses, although this assumption may not hold. Most CMV-associated TCR beta chains appeared to be HLA-restricted in a later analysis, and the HLA associations seemed to be driven largely by CMV exposure. Some IMGT-functional V segments, including TRBV6-2 and TRBV6-3, could not be distinguished by the 87-base-pair reads and were therefore excluded. While some public TCRs were present in many individuals, most TCR sequences turned up only very rarely across donors. V-gene and J-gene trimming of TCR beta chains was associated with a missense DCLRE1C variant in a later genetic analysis, and the association was replicated in an independent cohort.

From the cysteine through the phenylalanine, the CDR3 covers 14 amino acids. Of all the DNA, just the CDR3 is kept, 42 bases in frame from base 1. The germline V end is reduced by 3 bases and the J end by 4 bases; junction bases left unmatched: 5. CDR1 LNHDA and CDR2 SQIVND were looked up in the germline V gene (reference sequence). The receptor was derived from a man in his fifties or sixties in good health and CMV-seropositive. The chain uses TRBV19 and TRBJ2-5; a stretch of 7 junction bases matches TRBD2. The sequencing input was PBMCs. The DNA reads as follows: TGTGCCAGTAGTATCTGGGGGGGTGGAGAGACCCAGTACTTC. This encodes CASSIWGGGETQYF.